The 3 T cell receptor beta chains reported below all come from one sample, sequenced in a study of control samples from healthy donors and cancer patients. The protocol was immunoSEQ multiplex PCR, while the TCRdb copy is restricted to in-frame clones and leaves out a portion. The data contain over 85,000 clones, 70% to 90% of them singletons. Material for sequencing was PBMCs. The receptors stem from a woman aged 55-70 years with lung cancer.

This clone has more than one count but fewer than ten. The chain combines TRBV5-1 with TRBJ2-3, with D tentatively TRBD2 (5 bases). Germline CDR1 and CDR2: SGHRS and YFSETQ. The CDR3 is made up of 14 amino acids. V was shortened by 8 bases and J by 1 base, with 14 bases between the two germline ends. The CDR3 DNA sequence: TGCGCCAGTTGTCGAACCGGGGGCACAGATACGCAGTATTTT. This translates into CASCRTGGTDTQYF.

This chain joins TRBV18 and TRBJ2-3; D uncertain. V was clipped by 6 bases and J by 4 bases, with 11 bases between them. The CDR3 spans 13 residues. CDR1 is KGHSH and CDR2 is LQKENI in the germline V gene. The DNA for the CDR3 is TGTGCCAGCTCGCCTCCGGCGGCAGATACGCAGTATTTT. Translated, it gives CASSPPAADTQYF.

This chain connects TRBV5-1 to TRBJ2-1; perhaps TRBD2 as D (6 bases). The CDR3 is made up of 17 amino acids. V was clipped by 1 base and J by 6 bases, with 20 bases between them. CDR1 is SGHRS, CDR2 YFSETQ, per germline. CDR3 in DNA: TGCGCCAGCAGCTTGAGGGGCGGGATTTCAGGTGGCAATGAGCAGTTCTTC. Its translation: CASSLRGGISGGNEQFF.